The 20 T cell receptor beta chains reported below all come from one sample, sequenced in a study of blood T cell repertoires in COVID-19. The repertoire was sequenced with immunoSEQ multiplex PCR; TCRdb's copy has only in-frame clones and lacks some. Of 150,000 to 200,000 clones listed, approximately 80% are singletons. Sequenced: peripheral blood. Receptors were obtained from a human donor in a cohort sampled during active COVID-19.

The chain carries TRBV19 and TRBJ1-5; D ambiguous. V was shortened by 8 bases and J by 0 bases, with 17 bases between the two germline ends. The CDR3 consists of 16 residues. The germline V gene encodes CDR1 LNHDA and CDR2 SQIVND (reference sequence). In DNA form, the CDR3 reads TGTGCCAGTGGTTATGAGGGCGGTTTTAGCAATCAGCCCCAGCATTTT. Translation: CASGYEGGFSNQPQHF.

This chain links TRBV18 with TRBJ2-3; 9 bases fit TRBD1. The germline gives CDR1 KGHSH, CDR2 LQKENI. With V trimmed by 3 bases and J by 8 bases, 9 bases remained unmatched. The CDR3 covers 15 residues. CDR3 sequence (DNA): TGTGCCAGCTCACCCCCGGGACAGGGTTGGGGTACGCAGTATTTT. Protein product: CASSPPGQGWGTQYF.

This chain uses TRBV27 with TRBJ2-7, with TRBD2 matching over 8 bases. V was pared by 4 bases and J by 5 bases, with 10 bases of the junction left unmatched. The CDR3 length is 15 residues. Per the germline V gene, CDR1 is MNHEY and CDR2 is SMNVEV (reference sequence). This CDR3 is CASSSQPGGPDEQYF. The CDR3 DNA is TGTGCCAGCAGTTCCCAGCCGGGGGGGCCCGACGAGCAGTACTTC.

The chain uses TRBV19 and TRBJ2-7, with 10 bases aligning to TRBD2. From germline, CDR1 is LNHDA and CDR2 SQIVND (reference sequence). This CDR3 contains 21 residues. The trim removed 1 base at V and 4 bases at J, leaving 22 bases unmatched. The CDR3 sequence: CASSIAHLAGGTTRGVYEQYF. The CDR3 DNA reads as TGTGCCAGTAGTATAGCACACTTAGCGGGGGGCACAACCCGCGGTGTTTACGAGCAGTACTTC.

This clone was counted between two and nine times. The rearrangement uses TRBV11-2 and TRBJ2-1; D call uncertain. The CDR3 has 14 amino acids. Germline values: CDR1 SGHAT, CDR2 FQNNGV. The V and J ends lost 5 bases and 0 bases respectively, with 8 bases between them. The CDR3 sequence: CASSTSGSYNEQFF. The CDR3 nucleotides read TGTGCCAGCAGCACCTCGGGCTCCTACAATGAGCAGTTCTTC.

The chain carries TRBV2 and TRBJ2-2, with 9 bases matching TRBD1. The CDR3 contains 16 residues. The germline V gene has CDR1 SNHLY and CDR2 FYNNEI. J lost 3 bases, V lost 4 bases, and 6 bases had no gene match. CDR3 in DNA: TGTGCCAGCAGTGGTACAGGGGGCGCGGACACCGGGGAGCTGTTTTTT. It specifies CASSGTGGADTGELFF.

The CDR3 sequence: CASSPGGGSRDQPQHF. Here the CDR3 DNA reads TGTGCCAGCAGCCCCGGTGGAGGTTCACGGGATCAGCCCCAGCATTTT. This chain connects TRBV5-6 to TRBJ1-5, with D unresolved. The CDR3 loop spans 16 amino acids. Per the germline V gene, CDR1 is SGHDT and CDR2 is YYEEEE. V lost 4 bases and J lost 5, with 19 bases in between.

CDR3 nucleotides: TGTGCCAGCAGTCGGGGGGAAGAGACCCAGTACTTC. It translates to CASSRGEETQYF. The chain employs TRBV6-5 and TRBJ2-5, with 7 bases identical to TRBD2. Germline loops: CDR1 MNHEY, CDR2 SVGAGI. The CDR3 length is 12 residues. V was clipped by 5 bases and J by 3 bases; unmatched bases: 0.

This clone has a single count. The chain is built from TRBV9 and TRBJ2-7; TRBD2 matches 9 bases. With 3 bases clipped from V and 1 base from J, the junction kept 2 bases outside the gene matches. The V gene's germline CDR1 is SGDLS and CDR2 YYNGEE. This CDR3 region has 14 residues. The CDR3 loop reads CASSALAGSYEQYF. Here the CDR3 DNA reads TGTGCCAGCAGCGCGCTAGCGGGGTCCTACGAGCAGTACTTC.

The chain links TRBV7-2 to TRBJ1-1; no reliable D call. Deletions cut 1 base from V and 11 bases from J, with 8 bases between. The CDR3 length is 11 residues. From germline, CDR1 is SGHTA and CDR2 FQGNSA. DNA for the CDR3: TGTGCCAGCAGCTTAGGGTACGAGGCTTTCTTT. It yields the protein CASSLGYEAFF.

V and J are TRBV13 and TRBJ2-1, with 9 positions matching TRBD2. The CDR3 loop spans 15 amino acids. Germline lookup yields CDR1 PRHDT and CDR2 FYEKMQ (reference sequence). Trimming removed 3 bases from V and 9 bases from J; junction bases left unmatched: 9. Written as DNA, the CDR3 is TGTGCCAGCAGCTTTCAAGGCGGGGGGGCCGGTGAGCAGTTCTTC. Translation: CASSFQGGGAGEQFF.

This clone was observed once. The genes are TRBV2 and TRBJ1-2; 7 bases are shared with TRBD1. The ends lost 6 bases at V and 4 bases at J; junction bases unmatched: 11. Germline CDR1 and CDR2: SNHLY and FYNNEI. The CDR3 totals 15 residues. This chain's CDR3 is CASRTGWDVGYGYTF. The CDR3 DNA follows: TGTGCCAGCAGGACAGGGTGGGATGTGGGCTATGGCTACACCTTC.

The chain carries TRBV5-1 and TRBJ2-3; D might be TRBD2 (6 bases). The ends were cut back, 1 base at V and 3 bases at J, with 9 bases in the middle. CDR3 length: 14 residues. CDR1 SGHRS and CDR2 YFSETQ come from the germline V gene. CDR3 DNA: TGCGCCAGCAGCTTGTCAGGGAGGACAGATACGCAGTATTTT. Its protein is CASSLSGRTDTQYF.

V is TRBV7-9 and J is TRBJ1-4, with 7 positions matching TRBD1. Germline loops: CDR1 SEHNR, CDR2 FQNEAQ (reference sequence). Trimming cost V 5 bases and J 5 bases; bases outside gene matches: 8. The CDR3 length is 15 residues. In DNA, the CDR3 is TGTGCCAGCAGCGCCGACAGGGACTTAAATGAAAAACTGTTTTTT. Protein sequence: CASSADRDLNEKLFF.

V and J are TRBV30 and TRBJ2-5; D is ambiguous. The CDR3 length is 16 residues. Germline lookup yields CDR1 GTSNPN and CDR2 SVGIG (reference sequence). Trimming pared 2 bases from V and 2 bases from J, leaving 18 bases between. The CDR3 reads CAWSHRWAEIQETQYF. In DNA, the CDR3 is TGTGCCTGGAGTCATCGGTGGGCTGAAATACAAGAGACCCAGTACTTC.

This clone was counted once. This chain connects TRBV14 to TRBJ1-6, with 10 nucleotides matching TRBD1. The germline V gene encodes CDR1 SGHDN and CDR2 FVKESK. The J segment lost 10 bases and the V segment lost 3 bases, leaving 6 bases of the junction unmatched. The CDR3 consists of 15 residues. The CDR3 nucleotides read TGTGCCAGCAGCCAGGCCGGGACAGGGGTATCACCCCTCCACTTT. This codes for CASSQAGTGVSPLHF.

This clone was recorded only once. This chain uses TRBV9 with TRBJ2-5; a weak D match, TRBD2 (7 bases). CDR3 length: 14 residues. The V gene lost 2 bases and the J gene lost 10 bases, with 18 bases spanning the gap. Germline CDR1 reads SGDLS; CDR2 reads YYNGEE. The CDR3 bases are TGTGCCAGCAGCGTCTCCGCAGAGGGGGGGGGCCAGTACTTC. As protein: CASSVSAEGGGQYF.

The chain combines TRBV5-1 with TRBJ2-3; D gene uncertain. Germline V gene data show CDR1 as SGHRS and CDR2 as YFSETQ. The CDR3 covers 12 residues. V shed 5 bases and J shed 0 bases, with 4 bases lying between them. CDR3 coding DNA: TGCGCCAGCAGGGGCAGCACAGATACGCAGTATTTT. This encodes CASRGSTDTQYF.

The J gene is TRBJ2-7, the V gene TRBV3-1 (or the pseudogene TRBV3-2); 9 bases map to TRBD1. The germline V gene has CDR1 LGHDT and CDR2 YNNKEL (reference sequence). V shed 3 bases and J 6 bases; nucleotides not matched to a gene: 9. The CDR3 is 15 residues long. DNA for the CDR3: TGTGCCAGCAGCCAGGATCTGGACAGGGGACGCGAGCAGTACTTC. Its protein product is CASSQDLDRGREQYF.

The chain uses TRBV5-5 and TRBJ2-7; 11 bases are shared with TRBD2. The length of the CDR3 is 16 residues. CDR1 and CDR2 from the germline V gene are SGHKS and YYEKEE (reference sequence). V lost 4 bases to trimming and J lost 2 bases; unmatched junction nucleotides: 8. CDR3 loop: CASSPSLAGGAYEQYF. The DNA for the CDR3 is TGTGCCAGCAGCCCCTCCCTAGCGGGGGGAGCCTACGAGCAGTACTTC.